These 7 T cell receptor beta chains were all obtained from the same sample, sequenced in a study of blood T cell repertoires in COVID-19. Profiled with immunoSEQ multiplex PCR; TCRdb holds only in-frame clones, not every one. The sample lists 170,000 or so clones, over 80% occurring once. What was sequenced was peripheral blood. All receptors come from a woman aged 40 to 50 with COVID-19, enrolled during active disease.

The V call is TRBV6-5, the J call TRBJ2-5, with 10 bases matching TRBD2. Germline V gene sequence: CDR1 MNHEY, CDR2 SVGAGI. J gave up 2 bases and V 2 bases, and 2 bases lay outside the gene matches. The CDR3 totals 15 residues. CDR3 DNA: TGTGCCAGCAGTTACCTAGCGGGGGCACAAGAGACCCAGTACTTC. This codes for CASSYLAGAQETQYF.

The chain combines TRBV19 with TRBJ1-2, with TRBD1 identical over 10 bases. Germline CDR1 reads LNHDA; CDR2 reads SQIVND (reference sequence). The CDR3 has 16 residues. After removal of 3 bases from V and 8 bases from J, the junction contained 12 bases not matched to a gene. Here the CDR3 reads CASSMIRTGGMRGYTF. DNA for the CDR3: TGTGCCAGTAGTATGATCCGGACAGGGGGAATGAGAGGCTACACCTTC.

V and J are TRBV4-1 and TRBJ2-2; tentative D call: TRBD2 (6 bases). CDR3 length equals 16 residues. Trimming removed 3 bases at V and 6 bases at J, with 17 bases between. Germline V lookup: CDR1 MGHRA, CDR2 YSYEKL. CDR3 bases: TGCGCCAGCAGCCATTCTGGGCGGAGGGGCTCCGGGGAGCTGTTTTTT. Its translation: CASSHSGRRGSGELFF.

CDR3: CASSRTGGEDTQYF. The CDR3 bases are TGTGCCAGCAGCCGGACAGGGGGTGAAGATACGCAGTATTTT. The chain is built from TRBV6-5 and TRBJ2-3; 10 positions match TRBD1. CDR1 and CDR2 from the germline V gene are MNHEY and SVGAGI. The length of the CDR3 is 14 residues. The V and J ends lost 6 bases and 5 bases, in that order; junction bases with no gene match: 5.

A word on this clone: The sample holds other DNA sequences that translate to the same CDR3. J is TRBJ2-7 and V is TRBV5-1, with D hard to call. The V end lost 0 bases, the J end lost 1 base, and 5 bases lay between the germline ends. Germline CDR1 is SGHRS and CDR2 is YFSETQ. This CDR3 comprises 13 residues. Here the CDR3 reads CASSLGQSYEQYF. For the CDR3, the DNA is TGCGCCAGCAGCTTGGGTCAGTCCTACGAGCAGTACTTC.

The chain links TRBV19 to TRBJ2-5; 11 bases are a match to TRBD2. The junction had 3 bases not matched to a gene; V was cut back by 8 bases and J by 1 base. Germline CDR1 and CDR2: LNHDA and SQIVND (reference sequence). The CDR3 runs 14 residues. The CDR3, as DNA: TGTGCCAGTCAGACTAGCGGGGCCCAAGAGACCCAGTACTTC. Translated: CASQTSGAQETQYF.

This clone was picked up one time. CDR3 in amino acids: CAIATGGSGYTF. CDR3 bases: TGTGCCATAGCAACAGGGGGTTCTGGCTACACCTTC. The chain combines TRBV24-1 with TRBJ1-2, with 8 positions matching TRBD1. CDR3 size: 12 residues. Germline CDR1 is KGHDR and CDR2 is SFDVKD. Trimming removed 11 bases from V and 7 bases from J; junction bases left unmatched: 8.